This T cell receptor beta chain was sequenced in a study of blood T cell repertoires in COVID-19. Turning to the study itself: The origin of the acute and convalescent COVID-19 samples was the United States, Italy and Spain.

Participant age was roughly 18 to 95 years, and participants resided in roughly 25 US areas. Two negative PCRs, clearance, or symptom resolution were required of recovered Cohort 3 donors. As handled by the study authors: By means of reference gene primer amplification, nucleated cell counts were estimated. Clones were read by immunoSEQ multiplex PCR, and TCRdb kept only the in-frame ones, dropping some. The V and J calls and clone size come from that table; D and trimming were worked out from the DNA. The data contain under 450,000 clones, roughly 87% of them singletons. Germline CDR1 SGHNT, CDR2 YENEEA. The V end lost 1 base, the J end lost 10 bases, and 11 bases lay between the germline ends. This CDR3 spans 13 amino acids.

The receptor comes from a woman aged 25-40 years who had recovered from COVID-19. This chain uses TRBV11-3 with TRBJ2-1; weak D call: TRBD1 (6 bases). Sequenced: PBMCs or T cells enriched from blood (not recorded which). The CDR3: CASSLGPGHEQFF. The CDR3 DNA is TGTGCCAGCAGCTTAGGCCCGGGACACGAGCAGTTCTTC.